This T cell receptor beta chain was obtained from a study of shared clonotypes between healthy human individuals. Study-wide context: In total, the donors were a couple of women and three men aged 18 to 49. Study results and caveats: Only blood samples were collected, and tissue repertoires likely differ.

About this clone itself: No antigen is known for it.

Trimming removed 0 bases from V and 12 bases from J, with 20 bases in between. The CDR3 is 16 amino acids. The germline gives CDR1 LNHNV, CDR2 YYDKDF (reference sequence). It was at deep level that the assay was run. Here immunoSEQ multiplex PCR was the method, and the copy in TCRdb shows in-frame clones only, minus some. The sample includes about 100,000 clones, roughly two thirds of them seen just once. The source is a woman in her thirties in good health. The rearrangement uses TRBV15 and TRBJ1-4; D unclear. The sequenced sample was memory CD8+ T cells sorted from blood. Subset here: CD45RO+ cells pooled with CCR7-negative TemRA cells. The CDR3: CATSRDPTWWAFELFF. CDR3 bases: TGTGCCACCAGCAGAGACCCTACATGGTGGGCTTTTGAACTGTTTTTT. Looking up the rest from reference TRBV15 and TRBJ1-4 gives the full variable domain: DAMVIQNPRYQVTQFGKPVTLSCSQTLNHNVMYWYQQKSSQAPKLLFHYYDKDFNNEADTPDNFQSRRPNTSFCFLDIRSPGLGDTAMYLCATSRDPTWWAFELFFGSGTQLSVL.